This entry lists 5 T cell receptor beta chains sequenced from one sample in a study of blood T cell repertoires in COVID-19. The table came from immunoSEQ multiplex PCR; TCRdb's copy has only in-frame clones and leaves some out. This table holds around 100,000 clones, roughly 86% found once. The sequenced material came from peripheral blood. The receptors derive from a human donor with acute or convalescent COVID-19. The donor label of this sample is uncertain.

This chain uses TRBV18 with TRBJ2-7; TRBD1 is a possible D gene (6 bases). Trimming took off 4 bases at V and 3 bases at J, with 10 bases between the two ends. The germline CDR1 and CDR2 sequences are KGHSH and LQKENI. The CDR3 is 13 residues long. CDR3 sequence reads: CASSRTEGYEQYF. The CDR3 nucleotides are TGTGCCAGCTCACGGACAGAGGGCTACGAGCAGTACTTC.

J is TRBJ1-2 and V is TRBV3-1 (or the pseudogene TRBV3-2); a possible D gene is TRBD1 (5 bases). CDR1 LGHDT and CDR2 YNNKEL come from the germline V gene (reference sequence). The CDR3 has 14 amino acids. Trimming removed 4 bases from V and 4 bases from J, with 13 bases in between. In nucleotides, the CDR3 is TGTGCCAGCAGCCCAGGGAACGGCGTCTATGGCTACACCTTC. This translates into CASSPGNGVYGYTF.

The chain has TRBV6-6 and TRBJ2-5; 9 bases map to TRBD2. Germline V lookup: CDR1 MNHNY, CDR2 SVGAGI (reference sequence). Trimming at V came to 10 bases and at J to 1 base, leaving 10 bases not matched to a gene. This CDR3 comprises 15 residues. The CDR3 bases are TGTGCCACCGGGTTAGCGGGGGCCTTCCAAGAGACCCAGTACTTC. Protein sequence: CATGLAGAFQETQYF.

This clone was seen a few times. The chain combines TRBV3-1 (or the pseudogene TRBV3-2) with TRBJ1-2; D not resolved. V shed 0 bases and J shed 7 bases, with 15 bases lying between them. The germline V gene encodes CDR1 LGHDT and CDR2 YNNKEL (reference sequence). The CDR3 length is 15 residues. The DNA of the CDR3 is TGTGCCAGCAGCCAAGACCCGGGTCCCGTCGCTGGCTACACCTTC. It yields the protein CASSQDPGPVAGYTF.

The V and J genes are TRBV6-1 and TRBJ2-3; TRBD2 matches at 7 bases. With V trimmed by 0 bases and J by 3 bases, 9 bases remained unmatched. From germline, CDR1 is MNHNS and CDR2 SASEGT. There are 17 residues in the CDR3. CDR3 region: CASSEAGGLVSTDTQYF. CDR3 nucleotides: TGTGCCAGCAGTGAAGCGGGCGGACTAGTTAGTACAGATACGCAGTATTTT.